What follows are 7 T cell receptor beta chains derived from one specimen sequenced in a study of blood T cell repertoires in COVID-19. Method: immunoSEQ multiplex PCR; TCRdb's copy keeps in-frame clones and lacks some. The table has roughly 150,000 clones, roughly 90% seen once. The material sequenced was peripheral blood. All receptors come from a man in his fifties or sixties with acute or convalescent COVID-19.

This chain links TRBV14 with TRBJ1-6, with a possible D match to TRBD1 (5 bases). From germline, CDR1 is SGHDN and CDR2 FVKESK. Trimming cost V 1 base and J 0 bases, with 10 bases left between them. The CDR3 runs to 17 residues. In DNA, the CDR3 is TGTGCCAGCAGCCAAGGTATGGGGGGCTCCTATAATTCACCCCTCCACTTT. It specifies CASSQGMGGSYNSPLHF.

The chain has TRBV11-2 and TRBJ2-2; 8 nucleotides match TRBD2. Germline trimming cut 5 bases from V and 4 bases from J; bases unmatched to any gene: 6. Per the germline V gene, CDR1 is SGHAT and CDR2 is FQNNGV. The CDR3 consists of 15 residues. The CDR3 sequence: CASSPTSVGTGELFF. DNA of the CDR3: TGTGCCAGCAGCCCGACTAGCGTTGGCACCGGGGAGCTGTTTTTT.

The gene calls are TRBV18 and TRBJ2-2; D ambiguous. Germline values: CDR1 KGHSH, CDR2 LQKENI. This CDR3 is built from 17 residues. V lost 5 bases and J lost 1, with 17 bases in between. CDR3 in DNA: TGTGCCAGCTCAAAAAGCACCGCGGCAAGGAACACCGGGGAGCTGTTTTTT. Encoded protein: CASSKSTAARNTGELFF. The variable domain in full, with the rest retrieved from reference TRBV18 and TRBJ2-2, is NAGVMQNPRHLVRRRGQEARLRCSPMKGHSHVYWYRQLPEEGLKFMVYLQKENIIDESGMPKERFSAEFPKEGPSILRIQQVVRGDSAAYFCASSKSTAARNTGELFFGEGSRLTVL.

This chain connects TRBV7-8 to TRBJ1-1; D may be TRBD1 (5 bases). CDR3 length equals 15 residues. CDR1 is SGHVS and CDR2 is FQNEAQ in the germline V gene. V lost 1 base and J 0 bases, leaving 9 bases between the germline ends. CDR3 bases: TGTGCCAGCAGCTTAGAGGCGACAGTGAACACTGAAGCTTTCTTT. It translates to CASSLEATVNTEAFF.

CDR3 coding DNA: TGTGCCAGTAGTAGGGGGGAAGAGACCCAGTACTTC. Translated: CASSRGEETQYF. The chain couples TRBV19 to TRBJ2-5, with D possibly matching TRBD2 (6 bases). V was shortened by 4 bases and J by 3 bases, with 6 bases between the two germline ends. The CDR3 is made up of 12 amino acids. Germline-derived CDR1 and CDR2 are LNHDA and SQIVND (reference sequence).

The genes are TRBV6-5 and TRBJ2-1; a possible D gene is TRBD1 (6 bases). V lost 5 bases and J lost 9, with 14 bases in between. Germline-derived CDR1 and CDR2 are MNHEY and SVGAGI. The length of the CDR3 is 13 residues. For the CDR3, the DNA is TGTGCCAGCAGTCGCAGGGGTAGGATTGAGCAGTTCTTC. This sequence encodes CASSRRGRIEQFF.

The chain links TRBV5-5 to TRBJ2-3; no reliable D call. Looked up from germline, CDR1 is SGHKS and CDR2 is YYEKEE (reference sequence). CDR3 length: 15 residues. The V and J ends lost 0 bases and 0 bases respectively, with 8 bases between them. The CDR3 here is CASSLDPGSTDTQYF. CDR3 DNA: TGTGCCAGCAGCTTGGACCCCGGGAGCACAGATACGCAGTATTTT. The complete variable domain, with remaining parts taken from reference TRBV5-5 and TRBJ2-3, reads DAGVTQSPTHLIKTRGQQVTLRCSPISGHKSVSWYQQVLGQGPQFIFQYYEKEERGRGNFPDRFSARQFPNYSSELNVNALLLGDSALYLCASSLDPGSTDTQYFGPGTRLTVL.